One and the same sample provided the 32 T cell receptor beta chains below, sequenced in a study. Measured with immunoSEQ multiplex PCR; TCRdb has only the in-frame clones, and not every one. The top ten hold about 11% of the sample, which has approximately 53,000 clones, approximately 95% seen once. Input material: PBMCs. Receptors were obtained from a man aged 35 to 55 with rheumatoid arthritis.

The CDR3 sequence: CASSYGGGDNEQFF. The CDR3 region has the DNA TGTGCCAGCAGTTACGGGGGAGGGGACAATGAGCAGTTCTTC. The J gene is TRBJ2-1, the V gene TRBV6-5, with 7 bases identical to TRBD2. After removal of 2 bases from V and 5 bases from J, the junction contained 3 bases not matched to a gene. This CDR3 has 14 amino acids. Germline V gene sequence: CDR1 MNHEY, CDR2 SVGAGI.

The J gene is TRBJ1-5, the V gene TRBV20-1; D is perhaps TRBD1 (5 bases). Trimming removed 3 bases from V and 4 bases from J, with 16 bases in between. The CDR3 is made up of 15 amino acids. Germline lookup yields CDR1 DFQATT and CDR2 SNEGSKA (reference sequence). CDR3 sequence: CSASFGAGRNQPQHF. The CDR3 DNA follows: TGCAGTGCTAGTTTTGGGGCAGGGAGGAATCAGCCCCAGCATTTT.

The sample holds a few counts of this clone. This chain joins TRBV2 and TRBJ2-7; D is unresolved. V lost 5 bases to trimming and J lost 4 bases, with 6 bases between them. Germline loops: CDR1 SNHLY, CDR2 FYNNEI. The CDR3 totals 11 residues. The CDR3 coding sequence is TGTGCCAGCAGTCTCGGATACGAGCAGTACTTC. It is translated as CASSLGYEQYF.

The chain combines TRBV28 with TRBJ1-4; 7 bases fit TRBD1. Germline-derived CDR1 and CDR2 are MDHEN and SYDVKM. Trimming at V came to 5 bases and at J to 6 bases, leaving 12 bases not matched to a gene. The CDR3 runs 16 residues. The CDR3 region is CASSPTLQGRDEKLFF. In DNA form, the CDR3 reads TGTGCCAGCAGTCCAACCTTACAGGGGAGGGATGAAAAACTGTTTTTT.

The V gene is TRBV11-2, the J gene TRBJ2-5; 8 bases align to TRBD1. The length of the CDR3 is 13 residues. Germline values: CDR1 SGHAT, CDR2 FQNNGV. V was pared by 8 bases and J by 4 bases, with 6 bases of the junction left unmatched. CDR3: CASCSGGRETQYF. The CDR3 nucleotides are TGTGCCAGCTGCTCAGGGGGCAGAGAGACCCAGTACTTC.

The gene calls are TRBV28 and TRBJ2-5, with 8 bases matching TRBD1. Germline V gene lookup returns CDR1 MDHEN and CDR2 SYDVKM. After removal of 8 bases from V and 7 bases from J, the junction contained 21 bases not matched to a gene. The CDR3 consists of 17 residues. The CDR3 DNA is TGTGCCAGCCTTGGCGCGGGTCGGGACAGGCCCTGGGTGACCCAGTACTTC. It encodes CASLGAGRDRPWVTQYF.

The V call is TRBV30, the J call TRBJ2-5; D perhaps matches TRBD1 (5 bases). This CDR3 is 13 amino acids long. Per the germline V gene, CDR1 is GTSNPN and CDR2 is SVGIG (reference sequence). V was cut by 5 bases and J by 3 bases, with 13 bases left in between. The CDR3 region is CAWSWTLEETQYF. Written as DNA, the CDR3 is TGTGCCTGGTCCTGGACACTTGAAGAGACCCAGTACTTC.

The chain has TRBV19 and TRBJ1-4; TRBD1 aligns across 7 bases. V lost 3 bases and J lost 6; bases outside the gene matches: 10. The CDR3 sequence is 16 residues long. Germline-derived CDR1 and CDR2 are LNHDA and SQIVND (reference sequence). The CDR3: CASSIGSDRRDEKLFF. The CDR3 DNA reads as TGTGCCAGTAGTATTGGGTCGGACAGGAGGGATGAAAAACTGTTTTTT.

CDR3 nucleotide sequence: TGTGCCACCAGTCCGAGAGGGACCGGGGAGCTGTTTTTT. It translates to CATSPRGTGELFF. This sequence joins TRBV24-1 and TRBJ2-2; maybe TRBD2 (5 bases). This CDR3 comprises 13 residues. V lost 6 bases to trimming and J lost 5 bases, with 9 bases between them. Germline lookup yields CDR1 KGHDR and CDR2 SFDVKD.

This chain connects TRBV7-2 to TRBJ2-1, with TRBD2 as a possible D gene (5 bases). CDR3 size: 18 residues. The V end was cut by 1 base, the J end by 10 bases, with 26 bases between. Germline assignment: CDR1 SGHTA and CDR2 FQGNSA. The CDR3, as DNA: TGTGCCAGCAGCTTAGGACCCTCTCCGGGGTCTGTCCGTAGCGAGCAGTTCTTC. Its translation: CASSLGPSPGSVRSEQFF.

The J gene is TRBJ1-2, the V gene TRBV12-3 or TRBV12-4; D gene uncertain. V was cut by 3 bases and J by 3 bases, with 8 bases left in between. The CDR3 has 13 amino acids. DNA of the CDR3: TGTGCCAGCAGTTTTGTAGGGCACTATGGCTACACCTTC. Amino acid sequence: CASSFVGHYGYTF.

The gene calls are TRBV6-2 or TRBV6-3 and TRBJ2-5; the D call may be TRBD1 or TRBD2 (5 bases each). There are 16 residues in the CDR3. V lost 0 bases and J lost 1, with 12 bases in between. Germline values: CDR1 MNHEY, CDR2 SVGEGT. The CDR3 loop is CASSYSGTEFQETQYF. The CDR3 DNA sequence: TGTGCCAGCAGTTACTCGGGGACGGAATTCCAAGAGACCCAGTACTTC.

V and J are TRBV27 and TRBJ1-1, with D possibly being TRBD1 (5 bases). Germline CDR1 reads MNHEY; CDR2 reads SMNVEV (reference sequence). This CDR3 has 14 residues. V was cut by 5 bases and J by 7 bases, with 17 bases left in between. This chain's CDR3 is CASSPPGRAGEAFF. The CDR3 nucleotides are TGTGCCAGCAGTCCCCCGGGCAGGGCTGGTGAAGCTTTCTTT.

V is TRBV24-1 and J is TRBJ2-1; D is unclear. This CDR3 spans 11 amino acids. V was pared by 5 bases and J by 9 bases, with 7 bases between. Germline assignment: CDR1 KGHDR and CDR2 SFDVKD. The CDR3 coding sequence is TGTGCCACCAGTGTTAGCTCTGAGCAGTTCTTC. It is translated as CATSVSSEQFF.

The genes are TRBV11-1 and TRBJ1-1; D ambiguous. Deletions cut 5 bases from V and 0 bases from J, with 10 bases between. The CDR3 extends over 14 amino acids. Germline values: CDR1 SGHAT, CDR2 FQDESV (reference sequence). The CDR3 sequence is CASSPRYLNTEAFF. The CDR3 DNA reads TGTGCCAGCAGCCCCCGGTACCTGAACACTGAAGCTTTCTTT.

The chain recombines TRBV3-1 (or the pseudogene TRBV3-2) with TRBJ2-4, with 7 bases lining up with TRBD2. The CDR3 is 16 residues long. The junction had 6 bases not matched to a gene; V was cut back by 1 base and J by 3 bases. Germline CDR1 reads LGHDT; CDR2 reads YNNKEL (reference sequence). The DNA for the CDR3 is TGTGCCAGCAGCCAAGGGTCCCCGGGGGGCAAAAACATTCAGTACTTC. This sequence encodes CASSQGSPGGKNIQYF.

The chain joins TRBV9 to TRBJ2-7, with TRBD2 identical over 7 bases. The V gene's germline CDR1 is SGDLS and CDR2 YYNGEE. V lost 0 bases and J lost 0; bases outside the gene matches: 0. CDR3 length: 14 amino acids. The CDR3 coding sequence is TGTGCCAGCAGCGTAGCTAGCGGCTCCTACGAGCAGTACTTC. Amino acid sequence: CASSVASGSYEQYF.

This clone was detected once. The rearrangement uses TRBV19 and TRBJ1-3; D is perhaps TRBD1 (5 bases). Trimming took 6 bases from V and 0 from J, leaving 12 bases between them. This CDR3 comprises 15 residues. Germline loops: CDR1 LNHDA, CDR2 SQIVND (reference sequence). CDR3: CASSPGTLSGNTIYF. The DNA of the CDR3 is TGTGCCAGTAGCCCCGGGACGCTCTCTGGAAACACCATATATTTT.

This clone was seen only once. This chain connects TRBV7-8 to TRBJ2-1; TRBD2 might be the D (6 bases). Trimming took 6 bases from V and 8 from J, leaving 20 bases between them. CDR3 length equals 15 residues. The germline gives CDR1 SGHVS, CDR2 FQNEAQ. The CDR3 spells CASRWGAGSRDEQFF. In DNA, the CDR3 is TGTGCCAGCAGGTGGGGTGCGGGGTCTAGGGATGAGCAGTTCTTC. The full variable domain, its missing parts supplied by reference TRBV7-8 and TRBJ2-1, is GAGVSQSPRYKVAKRGQDVALRCDPISGHVSLFWYQQALGQGPEFLTYFQNEAQLDKSGLPSDRFFAERPEGSVSTLKIQRTQQEDSAVYLCASRWGAGSRDEQFFGPGTRLTVL.

The chain joins TRBV30 to TRBJ2-5; possible D gene TRBD2, 6 bases. This CDR3 is 14 amino acids long. V was pared by 2 bases and J by 6 bases, with 16 bases between. The germline V gene has CDR1 GTSNPN and CDR2 SVGIG (reference sequence). CDR3 nucleotide sequence: TGTGCCTGGAGTTGGGGGACGGGACTGAAGACCCAGTACTTC. Amino acid sequence: CAWSWGTGLKTQYF.

CDR3 loop: CASSQGLRGYEQYF. The DNA for the CDR3 is TGCGCCAGCAGCCAAGGTCTCAGGGGGTACGAGCAGTACTTC. The chain couples TRBV4-3 to TRBJ2-7; the match to TRBD1 covers 7 bases. The germline V gene has CDR1 LGHNA and CDR2 YSLEER. The CDR3 is 14 residues long. V lost 1 base and J lost 4; bases outside the gene matches: 4.

The J gene is TRBJ1-2, the V gene TRBV3-1 (or the pseudogene TRBV3-2); 10 bases line up with TRBD1. Germline trimming cut 4 bases from V and 5 bases from J; bases unmatched to any gene: 10. In germline, CDR1 is LGHDT, CDR2 YNNKEL (reference sequence). The CDR3 is 16 residues long. The CDR3 nucleotides read TGTGCCAGCAGCCTAGAAGCCGGGACAGGGGAATATGGCTACACCTTC. This sequence encodes CASSLEAGTGEYGYTF.

The chain is built from TRBV9 and TRBJ1-6; TRBD1 might be the D (6 bases). The CDR3 is 18 residues long. Per the germline V gene, CDR1 is SGDLS and CDR2 is YYNGEE. Trimming pared 3 bases from V and 0 bases from J, leaving 16 bases between. CDR3 sequence reads: CASSAGGPASSYNSPLHF. CDR3 in DNA: TGTGCCAGCAGCGCCGGGGGCCCCGCTAGCTCCTATAATTCACCCCTCCACTTT.

V usage is TRBV7-3 and J usage is TRBJ2-5, with D perhaps TRBD1 (6 bases). CDR1 SGHTA and CDR2 FQGTGA come from the germline V gene. The V end was cut by 2 bases, the J end by 2 bases, with 12 bases between. This CDR3 contains 15 residues. The CDR3 region has the DNA TGTGCCAGCAGCTTAGGGGGCGGCAGACAAGAGACCCAGTACTTC. Protein: CASSLGGGRQETQYF.

The J gene is TRBJ2-3, the V gene TRBV6-2 or TRBV6-3, with TRBD2 identical over 7 bases. The CDR3 totals 12 residues. With V trimmed by 6 bases and J by 9 bases, 6 bases remained unmatched. The germline V gene encodes CDR1 MNHEY and CDR2 SVGEGT. The CDR3 sequence is CASSGLGGTQYF. In DNA, the CDR3 is TGTGCCAGCAGCGGACTCGGGGGGACGCAGTATTTT.

In nucleotides, the CDR3 is TGTGCCAGCAGTTTATGGGGACAGGGGGCGGCCGGGGAGCTGTTTTTT. Translated: CASSLWGQGAAGELFF. This sequence joins TRBV27 and TRBJ2-2; 12 nucleotides match TRBD1. V lost 1 base and J lost 6; bases outside the gene matches: 3. This CDR3 has 16 amino acids. Germline values: CDR1 MNHEY, CDR2 SMNVEV (reference sequence).

The V gene is TRBV9, the J gene TRBJ1-2; no clear D. The V and J ends lost 3 bases and 5 bases respectively, with 8 bases between them. Germline V gene data show CDR1 as SGDLS and CDR2 as YYNGEE. The CDR3 sequence is 12 residues long. The CDR3: CASSEGSYGYTF. CDR3 nucleotide sequence: TGTGCCAGCAGCGAAGGGAGTTATGGCTACACCTTC.

The chain uses TRBV18 and TRBJ1-2, with D perhaps TRBD1 (5 bases). This CDR3 is 13 amino acids long. Germline CDR1 reads KGHSH; CDR2 reads LQKENI. V was clipped by 6 bases and J by 2 bases, with 10 bases between them. CDR3 in DNA: TGTGCCAGCTCCCCCGGGACGAACTATGGCTACACCTTC. Its protein is CASSPGTNYGYTF.

This sequence joins TRBV29-1 and TRBJ2-5; tentative D call: TRBD1 (6 bases). The germline CDR1 and CDR2 sequences are SQVTM and ANQGSEA. This CDR3 is 13 amino acids long. The ends were cut back, 3 bases at V and 2 bases at J, with 10 bases in the middle. Written as DNA, the CDR3 is TGCAGCGTTGAGGGGGCATCACAAGAGACCCAGTACTTC. Residues: CSVEGASQETQYF.

This rearrangement joins TRBV12-5 to TRBJ2-7, with 8 positions matching TRBD2. CDR1 LGHNT and CDR2 FRNRAP come from the germline V gene. J lost 3 bases, V lost 0 bases, and 7 bases had no gene match. The CDR3 has 16 amino acids. The CDR3 region has the DNA TGTGCTAGTGGTTTGGTCCCGGGACTAGGTTTCTACGAGCAGTACTTC. Translation gives CASGLVPGLGFYEQYF. Using reference TRBV12-5 and TRBJ2-7 for the parts outside the CDR3, the full variable domain is DARVTQTPRHKVTEMGQEVTMRCQPILGHNTVFWYRQTMMQGLELLAYFRNRAPLDDSGMPKDRFSAEMPDATLATLKIQPSEPRDSAVYFCASGLVPGLGFYEQYFGPGTRLTVT.

The chain recombines TRBV9 with TRBJ2-3, with TRBD2 matching 11 bases. The germline CDR1 and CDR2 sequences are SGDLS and YYNGEE. There are 15 residues in the CDR3. V lost 4 bases and J lost 1; bases outside the gene matches: 2. The DNA for the CDR3 is TGTGCCAGCAGCATACTAGCGGGGGGCACAGATACGCAGTATTTT. This encodes CASSILAGGTDTQYF.

The table lists this clone with a count of one. V is TRBV19 and J is TRBJ1-5; the D is unclear. The germline V gene has CDR1 LNHDA and CDR2 SQIVND (reference sequence). V lost 6 bases, J lost 0 bases, and 6 bases lay in between. The CDR3 runs to 13 residues. The CDR3 protein is CASSLPSNQPQHF. The CDR3 DNA reads TGTGCCAGTAGCCTTCCTAGCAATCAGCCCCAGCATTTT.